These 5 T cell receptor beta chains share one sample of origin, sequenced in a study of cytomegalovirus exposure and HLA in healthy donors. The data were produced by immunoSEQ multiplex PCR, yet TCRdb's version contains in-frame clones alone and is incomplete. The sample shows roughly 47,000 clones, 93% of them seen only once. Sequenced material: PBMCs. Source of these receptors: a woman between 18 and 29 years old in good health and CMV-seronegative.

The genes are TRBV6-1 and TRBJ1-1; maybe TRBD1 (6 bases). The CDR3 loop spans 17 amino acids. Trimming pared 4 bases from V and 0 bases from J, leaving 18 bases between. Germline assignment: CDR1 MNHNS and CDR2 SASEGT. CDR3 coding DNA: TGTGCCAGCAGTGGTTTAAGTGGGGGCCTGATGAACACTGAAGCTTTCTTT. Its protein product is CASSGLSGGLMNTEAFF.

CDR3 in DNA: TGTGCCAGCAGTCTTCAGGGGATAACTAATGAAAAACTGTTTTTT. It is translated as CASSLQGITNEKLFF. V gene TRBV6-1 combines with J gene TRBJ1-4, with D possibly TRBD1 on 6 matching bases. The germline V and J ends were trimmed by 5 bases and 1 base, with 11 bases remaining between them. CDR1 is MNHNS, CDR2 SASEGT, per germline. The CDR3 loop spans 15 amino acids.

V and J are TRBV5-6 and TRBJ1-4; D ambiguous. The CDR3 has 14 residues. Germline assignment: CDR1 SGHDT and CDR2 YYEEEE. Between the trimmed V and J ends, which lost 1 base and 4 bases, there was a span of 8 bases. The CDR3 spells CASSLPGNNEKLFF. CDR3 nucleotides: TGTGCCAGCAGCTTGCCCGGGAATAATGAAAAACTGTTTTTT.

This clone is a singleton in its sample. This chain joins TRBV5-1 and TRBJ2-5, with D maybe TRBD1 (6 bases). Deletions cut 0 bases from V and 3 bases from J, with 15 bases between. This CDR3 contains 16 residues. The germline V gene has CDR1 SGHRS and CDR2 YFSETQ. The CDR3 nucleotides are TGCGCCAGCAGCTTGGGGGCCCGCCACAGGGAAGAGACCCAGTACTTC. It codes for CASSLGARHREETQYF.

V usage is TRBV28 and J usage is TRBJ1-2, with 8 bases matching TRBD1. CDR1 is MDHEN, CDR2 SYDVKM, per germline. The CDR3 spans 14 residues. V lost 5 bases, J lost 3 bases, and 5 bases stayed unmatched. The CDR3 DNA follows: TGTGCCAGCAGTACACAGGGGGGGGACTATGGCTACACCTTC. This translates into CASSTQGGDYGYTF.